This note documents a single TCR beta chain sequence. Its antigen is not known. A multiplex PCR was run with 60 Vbeta primers and 13 Jbeta primers. This table comes from immunoSEQ multiplex PCR, and its TCRdb copy is limited to in-frame clones, with some not included. The table records some 130,000 clones, approximately 70% of them present only once. This record comes from a study of cytomegalovirus exposure and HLA in healthy donors. Overall study results and limits: In a later analysis, TCR association rates varied by HLA locus: DRB1 most, HLA-C fewest. In an earlier analysis, in about 530 donors, most V segments appeared productive either ~90% or ~30% of the time.

The trim removed 6 bases at V and 3 bases at J, leaving 6 bases unmatched. This CDR3 is built from 14 residues. Germline V lookup: CDR1 MNHEY, CDR2 SMNVEV (reference sequence). The chain joins TRBV27 to TRBJ2-7, with 9 bases aligning to TRBD2. The clonotype originates from a human donor in good health. The sample taken for sequencing was PBMCs. The CDR3: CASSLAGSSYEQYF. For the CDR3, the DNA is TGTGCCAGCAGCCTAGCGGGATCGAGCTACGAGCAGTACTTC.